This record covers a single T cell receptor beta chain. The germline CDR1 and CDR2 sequences are GTSNPN and SVGIG (reference sequence). Trimming cost V 4 bases and J 6 bases; bases outside gene matches: 5. The CDR3 extends over 12 amino acids. The source of the sample is a study of ipilimumab plus nivolumab after autologous stem cell transplantation. Starting 14 to 28 days after autologous transplant, ipilimumab 1 mg/kg was given. Dosing: nivolumab 3 mg/kg IV, weeks 1, 4, 7, 10, then every two weeks to week 26. Sequencing was performed with immunoSEQ multiplex PCR; in TCRdb, only in-frame clones are kept and a portion is missing. The profile shows roughly 20,000 clones, 70% to 80% of them singletons.

The rearrangement uses TRBV30 and TRBJ1-2, with 7 bases identical to TRBD1. This TCR came from a male donor with diffuse large B-cell lymphoma. The sequencing here drew on PBMCs, taken in a trial of ipilimumab plus nivolumab as post-transplant consolidation. The CDR3 spells CAWTGQVHGYTF. The CDR3 DNA reads as TGTGCCTGGACTGGACAGGTACATGGCTACACCTTC.